What follows are 22 T cell receptor beta chains derived from one specimen sequenced in a study of T cells in tuberculosis. Profiled with immunoSEQ multiplex PCR; TCRdb holds only in-frame clones, not every one. The table shows 35,000 to 55,000 clones, with roughly 95% occurring only once. Sequencing input: PBMCs. The receptors come from a donor between 10 and 35 years old with latent tuberculosis or without tuberculosis infection.

The chain joins TRBV19 to TRBJ1-2, with D hard to call. The ends were cut back, 7 bases at V and 5 bases at J, with 8 bases in the middle. The CDR3 is made up of 11 amino acids. Germline CDR1 LNHDA, CDR2 SQIVND (reference sequence). CDR3 protein: CASNGGYGYTF. CDR3 DNA sequence: TGTGCCAGTAACGGAGGTTATGGCTACACCTTC.

The V and J genes are TRBV25-1 and TRBJ2-3, with 10 positions matching TRBD2. CDR1 is MGHDK and CDR2 is SYGVNS in the germline V gene. CDR3 length equals 15 residues. V dropped 5 bases and J dropped 4; count of bases not matched to a gene: 6. CDR3: CASSPQSGGADTQYF. The DNA for the CDR3 is TGTGCCAGCAGTCCGCAAAGCGGGGGGGCAGATACGCAGTATTTT.

A single count supports this clone. The chain uses TRBV4-1 and TRBJ2-3, with D possibly being TRBD2 (5 bases). The CDR3 sequence is 15 residues long. With 6 bases removed from V and 2 bases from J, the gap between germline ends came to 15 bases. Germline V gene sequence: CDR1 MGHRA, CDR2 YSYEKL. CDR3 nucleotides: TGCGCCAGCAGTATAGGACTCTACCCCACAGATACGCAGTATTTT. Its protein product is CASSIGLYPTDTQYF.

This clone was recorded once. The chain uses TRBV9 and TRBJ1-4; D is possibly TRBD1 (6 bases). The ends were cut back, 4 bases at V and 0 bases at J, with 10 bases in the middle. The CDR3 loop spans 15 amino acids. CDR1 and CDR2 from the germline V gene are SGDLS and YYNGEE. DNA of the CDR3: TGTGCCAGCAGCTCCGGACAGTCAACTAATGAAAAACTGTTTTTT. It specifies CASSSGQSTNEKLFF. Together with reference TRBV9 and TRBJ1-4, the CDR3 gives the full variable domain: DSGVTQTPKHLITATGQRVTLRCSPRSGDLSVYWYQQSLDQGLQFLIQYYNGEERAKGNILERFSAQQFPDLHSELNLSSLELGDSALYFCASSSGQSTNEKLFFGSGTQLSVL.

The chain recombines TRBV7-9 with TRBJ2-1, with unresolved D. Trimming stripped 4 bases from V and 4 bases from J, with 5 bases between. The CDR3 has 12 residues. Germline assignment: CDR1 SEHNR and CDR2 FQNEAQ (reference sequence). The CDR3 loop is CASSSHYNEQFF. CDR3 nucleotides: TGTGCCAGCAGCTCCCATTACAATGAGCAGTTCTTC.

The chain links TRBV7-6 to TRBJ2-7, with a weak D call TRBD2 (6 bases). Per the germline V gene, CDR1 is SGHVS and CDR2 is FNYEAQ. V was shortened by 3 bases and J by 6 bases, with 12 bases between the two germline ends. The CDR3 runs 13 residues. The CDR3: CASSFPGGSEQYF. CDR3 bases: TGTGCCAGCAGCTTTCCCGGGGGTTCCGAGCAGTACTTC.

This sequence joins TRBV25-1 and TRBJ1-6, with D possibly matching TRBD1 (5 bases). Germline V gene data show CDR1 as MGHDK and CDR2 as SYGVNS. The length of the CDR3 is 17 residues. Deletions cut 1 base from V and 9 bases from J, with 19 bases between. This CDR3 reads CASSEFGRQGGGSPLHF. The CDR3 DNA reads as TGTGCCAGCAGTGAATTTGGGCGTCAGGGAGGAGGTTCACCCCTCCACTTT.

On this clone itself: One end of the junction varies from germline; a read error may be responsible. V usage is TRBV27 and J usage is TRBJ2-1; 7 nucleotides align to TRBD1. Germline V gives CDR1 MNHEY, CDR2 SMNVEV (reference sequence). The CDR3 runs to 16 residues. Written as DNA, the CDR3 is TGTGCCAGCAGTTTGGAGGTAGGGGGCCCGGGCAATGAGCAGCTCTTC. This codes for CASSLEVGGPGNEQLF.

This chain uses TRBV28 with TRBJ1-5; the match to TRBD1 covers 7 bases. The CDR3 is made up of 14 amino acids. The germline V gene has CDR1 MDHEN and CDR2 SYDVKM. V shed 5 bases, J shed 5 bases, and the junction held 6 bases outside the gene matches. The CDR3 region has the DNA TGTGCCAGCAGTATGGACAGGACTCATCAGCCCCAGCATTTT. This gives the protein CASSMDRTHQPQHF. The full variable domain, its missing parts supplied by reference TRBV28 and TRBJ1-5, is DVKVTQSSRYLVKRTGEKVFLECVQDMDHENMFWYRQDPGLGLRLIYFSYDVKMKEKGDIPEGYSVSREKKERFSLILESASTNQTSMYLCASSMDRTHQPQHFGDGTRLSIL.

A single count supports this clone. This chain uses TRBV27 with TRBJ1-6; tentatively, D is TRBD1 (6 bases). This CDR3 region has 16 residues. Trimming cost V 6 bases and J 1 base, with 13 bases left between them. The germline CDR1 and CDR2 sequences are MNHEY and SMNVEV (reference sequence). The CDR3 region has the DNA TGTGCCAGCAGAAACCACGGACAGTCCTATAATTCACCCCTCCACTTT. Its translation is CASRNHGQSYNSPLHF.

This clone was picked up one time. CDR3 sequence reads: CASSEQGAGANVLTF. The CDR3 nucleotides are TGTGCCAGCAGCGAACAGGGGGCTGGGGCCAACGTCCTGACTTTC. The chain couples TRBV5-6 to TRBJ2-6, with 8 bases aligning to TRBD1. This CDR3 contains 15 residues. V dropped 4 bases and J dropped 2; count of bases not matched to a gene: 2. Per germline, CDR1 SGHDT and CDR2 YYEEEE.

This sequence joins TRBV6-4 and TRBJ2-1; D perhaps matches TRBD1 (5 bases). The germline CDR1 and CDR2 sequences are MRHNA and SNTAGT. V lost 6 bases to trimming and J lost 9 bases, with 18 bases between them. The CDR3 consists of 14 residues. This CDR3 reads CASRGQGLGGEQFF. The DNA of the CDR3 is TGTGCCAGCAGAGGGCAGGGCCTGGGTGGTGAGCAGTTCTTC.

The V call is TRBV10-3, the J call TRBJ1-5; 7 nucleotides align to TRBD1. The V and J ends lost 10 bases and 6 bases, in that order; junction bases with no gene match: 12. Germline V gives CDR1 ENHRY, CDR2 SYGVKD. This CDR3 has 14 amino acids. The DNA of the CDR3 is TGTGCCACAGTGGACAGGATCCCCGGTCAGCCCCAGCATTTT. This encodes CATVDRIPGQPQHF.

V gene TRBV2 combines with J gene TRBJ2-5; maybe TRBD1 (6 bases). The CDR3 sequence is 11 residues long. V was cut by 0 bases and J by 14 bases, with 10 bases left in between. Germline V gene sequence: CDR1 SNHLY, CDR2 FYNNEI. CDR3 loop: CASSEAPGAYF. DNA for the CDR3: TGTGCCAGCAGTGAAGCGCCAGGGGCATACTTC. Full variable domain (remainder filled in from reference TRBV2 and TRBJ2-5): EPEVTQTPSHQVTQMGQEVILRCVPISNHLYFYWYRQILGQKVEFLVSFYNNEISEKSEIFDDQFSVERPDGSNFTLKIRSTKLEDSAMYFCASSEAPGAYFGPGTRLLVL.

The rearrangement joins TRBV19 to TRBJ2-7; 10 nucleotides match TRBD2. The CDR3 is 16 residues long. V lost 1 base and J lost 8; bases outside the gene matches: 11. Germline lookup yields CDR1 LNHDA and CDR2 SQIVND (reference sequence). Here the CDR3 DNA reads TGTGCCAGTAGTATAGGTTCTACTAGCGGGACATCTCAGCAGTACTTC. It is translated as CASSIGSTSGTSQQYF.

This clone was seen just once. J is TRBJ1-3 and V is TRBV19; 9 nucleotides match TRBD1. The trim removed 8 bases at V and 4 bases at J, leaving 3 bases unmatched. From germline, CDR1 is LNHDA and CDR2 SQIVND (reference sequence). The CDR3 runs to 13 residues. The CDR3, as DNA: TGTGCCAGTGCCGGGACAGGGGGAAACACCATATATTTT. Its translation is CASAGTGGNTIYF.

This clone was recorded once. The chain links TRBV27 to TRBJ1-2, with 8 bases identical to TRBD1. Per the germline V gene, CDR1 is MNHEY and CDR2 is SMNVEV (reference sequence). The CDR3 covers 14 residues. J gave up 11 bases and V 5 bases, and 13 bases lay outside the gene matches. The CDR3 loop reads CASSPRTGTLGYTF. CDR3 sequence (DNA): TGTGCCAGCAGTCCTCGGACAGGGACGTTGGGATACACCTTC.

The chain employs TRBV28 and TRBJ1-2; the D is unclear. Germline V gene sequence: CDR1 MDHEN, CDR2 SYDVKM. The CDR3 totals 12 residues. The ends were cut back, 8 bases at V and 3 bases at J, with 10 bases in the middle. The CDR3 reads CASLDSYYGYTF. The CDR3 region has the DNA TGTGCCAGCCTGGACTCCTACTATGGCTACACCTTC.

The V gene is TRBV5-1, the J gene TRBJ2-1; 9 nucleotides agree with TRBD1. V trimming: 5 bases; J trimming: 5 bases; junction bases outside the gene matches: 8. The CDR3 covers 15 residues. Germline CDR1 reads SGHRS; CDR2 reads YFSETQ. The CDR3, as DNA: TGCGCCAGCAGTCCCGGGACAGGGTGGGACAATGAGCAGTTCTTC. It specifies CASSPGTGWDNEQFF.

The V gene is TRBV12-2, the J gene TRBJ2-3; TRBD2 is the table's D call and was not checked against the DNA. TRBV12-2 is listed as a pseudogene. The CDR3 totals 19 residues. CDR3 sequence: CASRLGVGSSGGPTDTQYF. CDR3 DNA: TGTGCAAGTCGCTTAGGGGTGGGGTCTAGCGGGGGCCCAACAGATACGCAGTATTTT.

The chain links TRBV2 to TRBJ1-1; TRBD1 agrees at 8 bases. Trimming at V came to 7 bases and at J to 4 bases, leaving 8 bases not matched to a gene. Germline assignment: CDR1 SNHLY and CDR2 FYNNEI. There are 14 residues in the CDR3. The CDR3 sequence: CASTDQGAVTEAFF. DNA of the CDR3: TGTGCCAGCACTGATCAGGGGGCTGTCACTGAAGCTTTCTTT.

The chain links TRBV5-1 to TRBJ2-3, with TRBD1 matching over 7 bases. This CDR3 region has 16 residues. V shed 0 bases and J 2 bases; nucleotides not matched to a gene: 6. CDR1 is SGHRS and CDR2 is YFSETQ in the germline V gene. Here the CDR3 DNA reads TGCGCCAGCAGCTTGGAGGGGGCGGGCAACACAGATACGCAGTATTTT. Translating gives CASSLEGAGNTDTQYF.